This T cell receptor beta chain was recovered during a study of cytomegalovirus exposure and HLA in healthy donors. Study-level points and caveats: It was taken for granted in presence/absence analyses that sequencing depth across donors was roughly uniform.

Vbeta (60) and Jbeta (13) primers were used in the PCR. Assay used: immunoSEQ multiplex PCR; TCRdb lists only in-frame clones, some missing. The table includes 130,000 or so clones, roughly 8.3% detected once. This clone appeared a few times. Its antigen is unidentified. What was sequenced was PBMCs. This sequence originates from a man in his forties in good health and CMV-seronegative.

The CDR3 spells CASSRGLAGETGELFF. In DNA form, the CDR3 reads TGTGCCAGTAGCCGGGGACTAGCGGGGGAGACCGGGGAGCTGTTTTTT. This sequence joins TRBV19 and TRBJ2-2; 14 bases agree with TRBD2. This CDR3 is built from 16 residues. The germline CDR1 and CDR2 sequences are LNHDA and SQIVND (reference sequence). The J segment lost 5 bases and the V segment lost 6 bases, leaving 5 bases of the junction unmatched.